The present entry profiles one T cell receptor (beta chain) with its context. This clone was observed a single time. This clone's antigen is unknown. One end of the junction fails to match germline, which may point to a read error. The CDR3, from cysteine to phenylalanine, totals 16 residues. Only the CDR3 DNA is retained, 48 bases long and in frame from the first base. From a lookup of the germline V gene (reference sequence), CDR1 and CDR2 are SEHNR and FQNEAQ. The sample is drawn from a study of cytomegalovirus exposure and HLA in healthy donors (dated by TCRdb to about 2017). Context from the whole study: The 650 to 750 repertoires of the first cohort and the approximately 130 validation repertoires were produced on the same platform, according to a later analysis. The study was designed to test whether signatures of past pathogen exposure could be identified by cataloging public T cell receptors. In addition to the first cohort of roughly 670 subjects, a separate validation cohort of 120 different subjects was used. To predict cytomegalovirus infection status, the study brought together high-throughput TCR immunosequencing, statistical association of individual TCRs with disease status, and machine learning.

Study-wide conclusions, independent of this receptor: A later analysis found that TCRs clustered in the first cohort also tended to co-occur in the roughly 120 validation repertoires, with approximately 93% of cluster scores above 0. While some public TCRs were present in many individuals, most TCR sequences turned up only very rarely across donors. A later analysis lacked HLA typing for the validation cohort, so it scored co-occurrence in that cohort across all 110 or so repertoires. It was suggested by the authors that the approach could potentially be generalized to other disease states and immunological phenotypes. In vitro tests confirmed that a few of the cytomegalovirus-associated TCR beta chains recognize cytomegalovirus antigens. The study listed approximately 160 TCR beta chains as associated with cytomegalovirus. In both the original and validation cohorts, the classifier was reported to diagnose cytomegalovirus status with high specificity and sensitivity.

Library construction relied on the immunoSEQ multiplex PCR assay. Per the original workflow: A statistical classification framework was built to diagnose cytomegalovirus status from the catalog of TCR beta chain sequences. TCRdb retrieved this table from immuneACCESS and kept in-frame rearrangements only. Not all clones are present; in checked studies, unresolved V genes account for under half, and no reason is known for the remainder. For V, J and clone size, that table is used; D and trimming come from the DNA. Recorded for this sample are under 400,000 clones; 88% of them occurred a single time. The ten largest clones take up around 0.96% of the sample. Donors formed part of the validation cohort, which comprised 95 to 150 subjects and was distinct from the first cohort of several hundred subjects.

This chain joins TRBV7-9 to TRBJ1-2; 10 middle bases align to TRBD1. The sample consisted of PBMCs. The receptor was derived from a man younger than 40 in good health and CMV-seronegative. The CDR3 loop reads CASSLSASVGDRGLLF. In nucleotide form, the sequence is TGTGCCAGCAGCTTAAGCGCAAGCGTGGGCGACAGGGGGCTATTATTC.